This TCR beta chain appears in the sequencing data of a study of blood T cell repertoires in COVID-19 (TCRdb year 2020). Study-level background: The collaborator samples originated in the United States, Italy and Spain and spanned the acute and convalescent phases of COVID-19. The material from the prospective study consisted of cDNA or gDNA derived from T cells, B-cell-depleted T cells, or PBMCs. Subjects who had been exposed to COVID-19, were actively infected with it, or had recovered from it provided the deeply sampled blood TCRbeta repertoires that made up the dataset. A freely available public database, intended as a resource for researchers studying the immune response to SARS-CoV-2, is where the repertoires were released. Where HLA class I and class II types were available, the types were taken from metadata supplied by the sample provider, not from assay-based typing. The samples were drawn from two sources: the first 160 participants of the ongoing ImmuneRACE study, and over 950 subjects contributed by 6 global collaborators. Nearly every sample came with metadata listing a de-identified subject ID, COVID-19 status, age in years and sex. What the research found in general, with its limitations: The quantity of clinical and demographic metadata differed by source and by participant and was supplied without curation.

TCRbeta CDR3 regions were amplified from genomic DNA by means of the immunoSEQ Assay, a bias-controlled multiplex PCR. As for the authors' bioinformatics: Within the assay, amplification of reference gene primers was used to estimate how many nucleated cells each sample contained. To quantify the absolute abundance of each unique TCRbeta CDR3 rearrangement, sequence reads were collapsed and filtered. For each sample, productive Simpson clonality was calculated as the square root of Simpson's diversity index across productive rearrangements. Entries here come from immuneACCESS through TCRdb and include only in-frame sequences with V and J called. Some clones fail to appear in such tables; in the studies checked, an unresolved V gene covers under half of the shortfall, and the cause of the remainder is unknown. V, J and clone size are those of that table, while D and trimming were read from the DNA. For this sample there are about 400,000 clones; roughly 89% appear just once. The ten most abundant clones make up 1.5% to 2% of the sample.

On this clone itself: Its specific antigen is unknown. It has no much larger one-base neighbor in the sample; base qualities were not kept.

Trimming removed 3 bases from V and 7 bases from J, leaving 21 bases between the germline ends. The CDR3 holds 16 amino acids from the cysteine to the phenylalanine. Only CDR3 DNA remains: 48 bases, in frame from the first base. The germline V gene yields SGHDN for CDR1 and FVKESK for CDR2. In the prospective study, participants were roughly 18 to 100 years old, resided in around 25 geographic areas of the United States, and were enrolled through a virtual design. In the prospective study, participants were assigned to cohorts based on the clinical history participants reported in a screening survey and a study questionnaire. ImmuneRACE Cohort 3 recovered participants were defined by two consecutive negative NP/OP PCR tests, healthcare professional clearance, or symptom resolution. Each participant in the prospective study had whole blood, serum and a nasopharyngeal or oropharyngeal swab collected by mobile phlebotomists. Participants in the prospective study had the option to provide additional blood draws and questionnaires over an approximately two-month period. Before DNA extraction, prospective study blood samples were shipped either frozen or at room temperature.

What was sequenced was PBMCs or T cells enriched from blood (not recorded which). This receptor was identified in a woman in her twenties or thirties who had recovered from COVID-19. The sequence links TRBV14 to TRBJ1-1; TRBD1 might be the D gene, on 5 matching bases. The DNA reads TGTGCCAGCAGCCAGGGACTCGGGAGTGCCATCGATGAAGCTTTCTTT. This translates into CASSQGLGSAIDEAFF.